The 25 T cell receptor beta chains below all came from one sample that was sequenced in a study of siplizumab effects on memory and regulatory T cells. A 37°C coculture lasting approximately 6 days was applied to the mixed lymphocyte reaction cells. Using immunoSEQ multiplex PCR, the repertoire was profiled, and TCRdb retains in-frame clones only, with some absent. Of fewer than 5,500 clones in the sample, around 50% were seen once. These receptors' antigens are unknown. The sequencing input was CFSE-low (dividing) CD4+ T cells sorted from an allogeneic mixed lymphocyte reaction. The receptors originated from a human donor in good health; the cells came from an allogeneic mixed lymphocyte reaction. Some clones in this sample may be carry-over from other donors' samples.

This clone was seen a handful of times. The rearrangement links TRBV9 to TRBJ2-1, with D tentatively TRBD2 (6 bases). Trimming took 0 bases from V and 9 from J, leaving 10 bases between them. Germline V gene sequence: CDR1 SGDLS, CDR2 YYNGEE. The CDR3 is 13 residues long. In DNA form, the CDR3 reads TGTGCCAGCAGCGTAGAAACTAGCCGTGAGCAGTTCTTC. Translated: CASSVETSREQFF.

The chain combines TRBV18 with TRBJ2-4; D remains ambiguous. Germline V gene sequence: CDR1 KGHSH, CDR2 LQKENI. Trimming took off 3 bases at V and 4 bases at J, with 16 bases between the two ends. CDR3 length: 16 residues. CDR3 protein: CASSPLFEATKNIQYF. CDR3 sequence (DNA): TGTGCCAGCTCACCTTTGTTTGAGGCCACGAAAAACATTCAGTACTTC.

The rearrangement links TRBV7-9 to TRBJ1-4; D uncertain. V dropped 1 base and J dropped 4 bases, with 10 bases sitting between them. The V gene's germline CDR1 is SEHNR and CDR2 FQNEAQ (reference sequence). CDR3 length: 15 residues. The CDR3 loop is CASSLVFSGNEKLFF. CDR3 nucleotides: TGTGCCAGCAGCTTAGTTTTTTCGGGTAATGAAAAACTGTTTTTT.

This chain connects TRBV5-1 to TRBJ1-2, with no clear D. Looked up from germline, CDR1 is SGHRS and CDR2 is YFSETQ. CDR3 size: 14 residues. V lost 2 bases and J 4 bases, leaving 12 bases between the germline ends. The CDR3 DNA reads TGCGCCAGCAGCTTTGTGGGCAGCGGCTATGGCTACACCTTC. It codes for CASSFVGSGYGYTF. Full variable domain (outside the CDR3, taken from reference TRBV5-1 and TRBJ1-2): KAGVTQTPRYLIKTRGQQVTLSCSPISGHRSVSWYQQTPGQGLQFLFEYFSETQRNKGNFPGRFSGRQFSNSRSEMNVSTLELGDSALYLCASSFVGSGYGYTFGSGTRLTVV.

This chain links TRBV19 with TRBJ1-3, with TRBD1 matching 8 bases. CDR1 is LNHDA and CDR2 is SQIVND in the germline V gene (reference sequence). V was pared by 3 bases and J by 3 bases, with 7 bases of the junction left unmatched. CDR3 length: 16 residues. The CDR3 region is CASSIPQGANGNTIYF. The CDR3 DNA is TGTGCCAGTAGTATCCCGCAGGGGGCAAATGGAAACACCATATATTTT.

This clone has more than one count but fewer than ten. This rearrangement joins TRBV5-1 to TRBJ1-2; 8 bases are shared with TRBD1. The CDR3 covers 16 residues. Germline CDR1 is SGHRS and CDR2 is YFSETQ. V shed 1 base and J 8 bases; nucleotides not matched to a gene: 13. DNA for the CDR3: TGCGCCAGCAGCTTGTTTACCGGCAGGGGGCGGCAGGGCTACACCTTC. It yields the protein CASSLFTGRGRQGYTF.

This clone is classed as large (0.1 to 1%). The DNA of the CDR3 is TGTGCCAGCAGTTTATGGGGACAGGGAGGTGGCTACACCTTC. Translated: CASSLWGQGGGYTF. The chain links TRBV27 to TRBJ1-2; 9 bases are a match to TRBD1. The germline gives CDR1 MNHEY, CDR2 SMNVEV (reference sequence). The CDR3 runs 14 residues. V lost 1 base to trimming and J lost 7 bases; unmatched junction nucleotides: 4.

The J gene is TRBJ1-4, the V gene TRBV9; TRBD1 matches 7 bases. The V segment lost 3 bases and the J segment 7 bases; nucleotides outside the gene matches: 6. CDR3 size: 14 residues. Germline CDR1 and CDR2: SGDLS and YYNGEE. The CDR3 DNA reads TGTGCCAGCAGCGGACAGGGTGGAAGTGAAAAACTGTTTTTT. Residues: CASSGQGGSEKLFF.

The genes are TRBV5-4 and TRBJ2-1; TRBD2 agrees at 7 bases. The CDR3 has 15 residues. The V gene's germline CDR1 is SGHNT and CDR2 YYREEE (reference sequence). J lost 1 base, V lost 6 bases, and 7 bases had no gene match. The CDR3 DNA follows: TGTGCCAGCATCGAGCGGGGTCGGTCCTACAATGAGCAGTTCTTC. Translating it yields CASIERGRSYNEQFF.

This clone was observed a handful of times. The J gene is TRBJ1-5, the V gene TRBV4-1; D possibly corresponds to TRBD1 (5 bases). Germline assignment: CDR1 MGHRA and CDR2 YSYEKL. This CDR3 region has 14 residues. V lost 4 bases and J 2 bases, leaving 9 bases between the germline ends. The CDR3 nucleotides are TGCGCCAGCAGCCCCACGGGGGGCAATCAGCCCCAGCATTTT. Amino acids: CASSPTGGNQPQHF.

The chain carries TRBV30 and TRBJ2-1, with 7 bases fitting TRBD1. There are 15 residues in the CDR3. Looked up from germline, CDR1 is GTSNPN and CDR2 is SVGIG (reference sequence). Trimming removed 1 base from V and 9 bases from J; junction bases left unmatched: 12. CDR3: CAWSEAGGSYGEQFF. The CDR3 DNA reads TGTGCCTGGAGTGAGGCAGGGGGATCGTATGGTGAGCAGTTCTTC.

This clone is medium-sized by share. The chain has TRBV18 and TRBJ2-7; 8 bases line up with TRBD1. The CDR3 is 14 amino acids. V lost 3 bases and J lost 2; bases outside the gene matches: 3. From germline, CDR1 is KGHSH and CDR2 LQKENI. CDR3 sequence: CASSPGQATYEQYF. The CDR3 coding sequence is TGTGCCAGCTCACCGGGACAGGCAACCTACGAGCAGTACTTC.

The chain carries TRBV25-1 and TRBJ2-2; D unresolved. V lost 6 bases and J 1 base, leaving 12 bases between the germline ends. CDR1 MGHDK and CDR2 SYGVNS come from the germline V gene. The CDR3 has 15 amino acids. The CDR3 DNA is TGTGCCAGCAGGGCCACGACTCGGAACACCGGGGAGCTGTTTTTT. Its translation: CASRATTRNTGELFF.

As concerns this clone: Other DNA sequences from this sample encode an identical CDR3 as well. J is TRBJ2-4 and V is TRBV29-1, with TRBD1 matching over 7 bases. The J segment lost 0 bases and the V segment lost 7 bases, leaving 15 bases of the junction unmatched. This CDR3 spans 17 amino acids. The germline CDR1 and CDR2 sequences are SQVTM and ANQGSEA. CDR3 loop: CSARGRDRALAKNIQYF. In DNA form, the CDR3 reads TGCAGCGCACGAGGTCGAGACAGGGCATTAGCCAAAAACATTCAGTACTTC.

J is TRBJ2-5 and V is TRBV6-5, with TRBD1 matching 11 bases. Gene TRBJ2-7 matches the end of the DNA better, so the J call may be wrong. Per germline, CDR1 MNHEY and CDR2 SVGAGI. This CDR3 contains 15 residues. As DNA, the CDR3 is TGTGCCAGCAGCCGGGACAGGGGGTTTCTCTACGAGCAGTACTTC. Translating it yields CASSRDRGFLYEQYF.

This chain connects TRBV12-5 to TRBJ2-3; a weak D match, TRBD2 (5 bases). The germline gives CDR1 LGHNT, CDR2 FRNRAP. The CDR3 has 15 residues. The V gene lost 0 bases and the J gene lost 1 base, with 8 bases spanning the gap. The CDR3 spells CASGLVLERTDTQYF. CDR3 DNA: TGTGCTAGTGGTTTGGTACTAGAACGCACAGATACGCAGTATTTT.

This chain links TRBV11-3 with TRBJ2-2, with D unclear. This CDR3 is built from 13 residues. Trimming left V 5 bases short and J 7 bases short, with 11 bases between. In germline, CDR1 is SGHNT, CDR2 YENEEA. The CDR3 sequence: CASSPLAVGELFF. The CDR3 DNA reads as TGTGCCAGCAGCCCTTTGGCGGTCGGGGAGCTGTTTTTT.

The V gene is TRBV4-1, the J gene TRBJ1-3, with D tentatively TRBD1 (5 bases). CDR3 length: 15 amino acids. V was clipped by 4 bases and J by 3 bases, with 13 bases between them. CDR1 and CDR2 from the germline V gene are MGHRA and YSYEKL. The CDR3 nucleotides are TGCGCCAGCAGCCGGGCCAGGGTCAATGGAAACACCATATATTTT. Encoded protein: CASSRARVNGNTIYF.

The chain couples TRBV7-8 to TRBJ2-3; 9 bases are shared with TRBD1. V dropped 10 bases and J dropped 2; count of bases not matched to a gene: 7. The germline V gene encodes CDR1 SGHVS and CDR2 FQNEAQ. The length of the CDR3 is 14 residues. CDR3 amino acids: CATARDRDTDTQYF. The CDR3 DNA sequence: TGTGCCACCGCCCGGGACAGGGACACAGATACGCAGTATTTT.

The chain links TRBV6-5 to TRBJ2-7; tentatively, D is TRBD1 (5 bases). The CDR3 runs to 14 residues. V was trimmed by 0 bases and J by 3 bases, leaving 9 bases between them. Germline V gives CDR1 MNHEY, CDR2 SVGAGI. DNA of the CDR3: TGTGCCAGCAGTTACTCGGGCAGGGACTACGAGCAGTACTTC. Residues: CASSYSGRDYEQYF.

The gene calls are TRBV6-6 and TRBJ2-7; 7 nucleotides line up with TRBD2. The CDR3 consists of 13 residues. Germline assignment: CDR1 MNHNY and CDR2 SVGAGI (reference sequence). Losses at the gene ends were 2 bases for V and 2 bases for J; bases not matched to a gene: 0. In DNA form, the CDR3 reads TGTGCCAGCAGTTACGCGGGGGCCTACGAGCAGTACTTC. This gives the protein CASSYAGAYEQYF.

This clone was detected only a few times. V and J are TRBV19 and TRBJ2-6; D perhaps matches TRBD2 (6 bases). The germline gives CDR1 LNHDA, CDR2 SQIVND (reference sequence). The ends were cut back, 10 bases at V and 3 bases at J, with 16 bases in the middle. CDR3 length: 15 residues. CDR3 in amino acids: CATKRAGSGANVLTF. DNA of the CDR3: TGTGCCACTAAGCGGGCAGGCAGTGGGGCCAACGTCCTGACTTTC.

The genes are TRBV5-1 and TRBJ2-1; tentative D call: TRBD1 (5 bases). CDR1 SGHRS and CDR2 YFSETQ come from the germline V gene. This CDR3 region has 17 residues. Trimming took off 4 bases at V and 4 bases at J, with 21 bases between the two ends. The CDR3 spells CASSLGALATPYNEQFF. The CDR3 DNA reads as TGCGCCAGCAGCCTTGGGGCTTTAGCAACCCCGTACAATGAGCAGTTCTTC.

Judged by abundance, this clone is medium-sized. The chain has TRBV7-9 and TRBJ2-1; possibly TRBD2 for D (6 bases). This CDR3 region has 14 residues. Trimming pared 3 bases from V and 7 bases from J, leaving 13 bases between. CDR1 and CDR2 (germline): SEHNR, FQNEAQ (reference sequence). The CDR3 region is CASSFPGVRNEQFF. Here the CDR3 DNA reads TGTGCCAGCAGCTTCCCGGGAGTAAGGAATGAGCAGTTCTTC.

A few counts support this clone. This chain joins TRBV5-8 and TRBJ1-2; D is ambiguous. V lost 1 base to trimming and J lost 8 bases, with 3 bases between them. Germline assignment: CDR1 SGHTS and CDR2 YDEGEE. This CDR3 comprises 10 residues. The CDR3 loop is CASSLFGYTF. The CDR3 nucleotides are TGTGCCAGCAGCTTGTTCGGCTACACCTTC. The whole variable domain, remainder taken from reference TRBV5-8 and TRBJ1-2, is EAGVTQSPTHLIKTRGQQATLRCSPISGHTSVYWYQQALGLGLQFLLWYDEGEERNRGNFPPRFSGRQFPNYSSELNVNALELEDSALYLCASSLFGYTFGSGTRLTVV.